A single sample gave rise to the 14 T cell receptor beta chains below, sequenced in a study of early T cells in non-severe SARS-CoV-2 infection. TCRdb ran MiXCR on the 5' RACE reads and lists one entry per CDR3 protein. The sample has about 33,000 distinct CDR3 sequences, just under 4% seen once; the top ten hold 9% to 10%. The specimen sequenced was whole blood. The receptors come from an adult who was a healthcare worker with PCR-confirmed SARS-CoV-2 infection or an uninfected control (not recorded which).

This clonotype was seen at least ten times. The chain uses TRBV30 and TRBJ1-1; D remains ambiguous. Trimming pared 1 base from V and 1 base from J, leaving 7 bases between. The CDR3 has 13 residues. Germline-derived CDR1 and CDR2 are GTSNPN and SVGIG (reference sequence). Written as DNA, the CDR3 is TGTGCCTGGAGTGAACAGCCGAACACTGAAGCTTTCTTT. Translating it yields CAWSEQPNTEAFF.

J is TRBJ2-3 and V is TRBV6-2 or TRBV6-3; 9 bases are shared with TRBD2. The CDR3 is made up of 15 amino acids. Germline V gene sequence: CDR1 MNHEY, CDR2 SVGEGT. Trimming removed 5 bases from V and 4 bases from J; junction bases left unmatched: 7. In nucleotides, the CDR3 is TGTGCCAGCAGTATTAGCGGGAGTTTGGCAGATACGCAGTATTTT. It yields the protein CASSISGSLADTQYF.

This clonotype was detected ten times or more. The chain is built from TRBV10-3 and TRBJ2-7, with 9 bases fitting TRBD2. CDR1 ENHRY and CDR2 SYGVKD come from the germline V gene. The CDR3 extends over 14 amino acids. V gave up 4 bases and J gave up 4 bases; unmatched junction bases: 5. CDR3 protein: CAISATSGGYEQYV. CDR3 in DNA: TGTGCCATCAGTGCGACTAGCGGAGGATACGAGCAGTACGTC.

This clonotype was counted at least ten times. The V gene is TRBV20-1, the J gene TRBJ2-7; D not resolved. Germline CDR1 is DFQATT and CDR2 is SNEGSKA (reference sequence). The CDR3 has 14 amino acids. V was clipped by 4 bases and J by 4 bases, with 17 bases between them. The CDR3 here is CSAKHYVLGYEQYF. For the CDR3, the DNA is TGCAGTGCTAAACACTATGTTCTGGGATACGAGCAGTACTTC.

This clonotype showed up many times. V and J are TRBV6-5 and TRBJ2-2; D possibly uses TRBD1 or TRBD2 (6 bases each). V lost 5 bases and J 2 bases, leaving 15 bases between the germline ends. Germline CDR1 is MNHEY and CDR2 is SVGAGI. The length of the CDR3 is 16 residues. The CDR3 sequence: CASSRPAGHNTGELFF. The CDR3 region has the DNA TGTGCCAGCAGTCGGCCGGCGGGACATAACACCGGGGAGCTGTTTTTT.

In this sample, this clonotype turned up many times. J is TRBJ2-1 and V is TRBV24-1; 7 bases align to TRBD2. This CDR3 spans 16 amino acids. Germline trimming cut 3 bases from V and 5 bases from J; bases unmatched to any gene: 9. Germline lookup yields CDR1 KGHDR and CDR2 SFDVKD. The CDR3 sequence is CATSDAGRGLDNEQFF. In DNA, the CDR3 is TGTGCCACCAGTGATGCGGGGCGGGGGTTGGACAATGAGCAGTTCTTC.

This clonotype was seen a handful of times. The CDR3 is CASRPTSGPYNEQFF. The CDR3 DNA reads TGTGCCAGCAGACCAACTAGCGGGCCCTACAATGAGCAGTTCTTC. This chain connects TRBV12-3 or TRBV12-4 to TRBJ2-1, with 9 bases aligning to TRBD2. This CDR3 has 15 amino acids. The V gene end was trimmed by 6 bases and the J gene end by 2 bases; junction bases not matched to a gene: 5.

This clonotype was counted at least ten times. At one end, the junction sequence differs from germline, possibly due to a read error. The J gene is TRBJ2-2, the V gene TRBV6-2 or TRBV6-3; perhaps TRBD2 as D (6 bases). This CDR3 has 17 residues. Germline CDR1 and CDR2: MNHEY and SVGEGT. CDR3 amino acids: CASSSRASVKNIGELFF. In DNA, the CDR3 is TGTGCCAGCAGTTCCCGGGCTAGCGTTAAGAACATCGGGGAGCTGTTTTTT.

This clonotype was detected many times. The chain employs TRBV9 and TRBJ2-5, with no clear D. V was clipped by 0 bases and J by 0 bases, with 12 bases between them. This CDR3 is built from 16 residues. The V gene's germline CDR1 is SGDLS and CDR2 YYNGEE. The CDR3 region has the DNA TGTGCCAGCAGCGTAGGTAACTGGAATTACCAAGAGACCCAGTACTTC. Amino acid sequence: CASSVGNWNYQETQYF.

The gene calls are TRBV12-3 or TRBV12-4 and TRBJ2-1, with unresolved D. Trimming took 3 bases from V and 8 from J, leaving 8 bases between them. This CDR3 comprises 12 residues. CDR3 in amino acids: CASSFFGDEQFF. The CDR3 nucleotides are TGTGCCAGCAGTTTTTTTGGGGATGAGCAGTTCTTC.

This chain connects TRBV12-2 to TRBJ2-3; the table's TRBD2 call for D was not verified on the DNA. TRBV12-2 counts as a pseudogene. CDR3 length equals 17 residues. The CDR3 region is CASRPRGASGRSDTQYF. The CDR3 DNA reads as TGTGCAAGTCGCCCCAGAGGGGCTAGCGGGAGATCGGATACGCAGTATTTT.

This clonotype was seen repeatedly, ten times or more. CDR3 nucleotide sequence: TGCGCCAGCAGCCAAGATCTTGGTTACGAGCAGTACGTC. This gives the protein CASSQDLGYEQYV. The chain combines TRBV4-3 with TRBJ2-7; D is unresolved. Germline V lookup: CDR1 LGHNA, CDR2 YSLEER. The ends were cut back, 0 bases at V and 4 bases at J, with 7 bases in the middle. The CDR3 contains 13 residues.

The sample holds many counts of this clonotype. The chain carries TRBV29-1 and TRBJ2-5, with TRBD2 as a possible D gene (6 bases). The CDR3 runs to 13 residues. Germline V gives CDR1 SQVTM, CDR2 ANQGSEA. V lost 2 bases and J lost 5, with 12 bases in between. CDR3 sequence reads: CSVEWGLLETQYF. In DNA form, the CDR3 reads TGCAGCGTTGAATGGGGACTGTTGGAGACCCAGTACTTC.

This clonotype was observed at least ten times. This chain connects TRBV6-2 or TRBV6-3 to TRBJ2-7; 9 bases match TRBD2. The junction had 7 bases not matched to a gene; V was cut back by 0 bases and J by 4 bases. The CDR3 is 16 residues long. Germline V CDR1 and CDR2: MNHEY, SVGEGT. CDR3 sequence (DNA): TGTGCCAGCAGTTACTCGATCCTAGCGGGAAGGTACGAGCAGTACGTC. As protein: CASSYSILAGRYEQYV.